Following are 20 T cell receptor beta chains from one sample sequenced in a study of early T cells in non-severe SARS-CoV-2 infection (dated by TCRdb to the early 2020s). Library creation used 5' RACE. Sequenced on a NextSeq 500. TCRdb reworked the public reads: Q25 trimming with fastp, MiXCR clone assembly, productive beta chains retained. Rows with a matching CDR3 protein are joined into one entry that keeps the most common DNA and genes. Here the sample has around 61,000 distinct CDR3 sequences; roughly 12% occur a single time. The ten largest clones represent about 3% of the sample. The sequencing sample was made of whole blood. Every receptor here comes from an adult who was a healthcare worker with PCR-confirmed SARS-CoV-2 infection or an uninfected control (not recorded which).

This clonotype was picked up many times. The chain couples TRBV6-6 to TRBJ2-3; weak D call: TRBD2 (5 bases). Germline V gene lookup returns CDR1 MNHNY and CDR2 SVGAGI (reference sequence). There are 16 residues in the CDR3. Trimming pared 2 bases from V and 3 bases from J, leaving 15 bases between. CDR3 bases: TGTGCCAGCAGTTACCCCCCGGAGGTACCAACAGATACGCAGTATTTT. Amino acids: CASSYPPEVPTDTQYF.

CDR3 coding DNA: TGTGCCAGCAGCCCCCGGGGGGGTTCGGTGAACACCGGGGAGCTGTTTTTT. This sequence encodes CASSPRGGSVNTGELFF. The chain recombines TRBV7-3 with TRBJ2-2; 8 nucleotides agree with TRBD2. The V gene end was trimmed by 5 bases and the J gene end by 1 base; junction bases not matched to a gene: 9. CDR3 length: 17 amino acids. CDR1 is SGHTA, CDR2 FQGTGA, per germline.

This clonotype was seen at least ten times. The chain is built from TRBV30 and TRBJ2-2, with 8 bases that match TRBD2. V lost 4 bases to trimming and J lost 4 bases; unmatched junction nucleotides: 5. The CDR3 spans 14 residues. Germline lookup yields CDR1 GTSNPN and CDR2 SVGIG (reference sequence). CDR3 bases: TGTGCCTGGACCTTAGCGGGGCCCACCGGGGAGCTGTTTTTT. As protein: CAWTLAGPTGELFF.

On this clonotype itself: This sequence may be a read error, since a much larger clone differs from it by one base. This chain connects TRBV7-9 to TRBJ1-2, with D possibly TRBD1 on 6 matching bases. The CDR3 contains 14 residues. The V gene's germline CDR1 is SEHNR and CDR2 FQNEAQ (reference sequence). The CDR3 coding sequence is TGTGTCAGCAGCGCTGTGGACAGCCCCTATGGCTACACCTTC. Translation gives CVSSAVDSPYGYTF.

The table lists this clonotype with many counts. J is TRBJ2-4 and V is TRBV6-6; D is unresolved. This CDR3 spans 14 amino acids. Trimming removed 2 bases at V and 8 bases at J, with 13 bases between. The germline V gene encodes CDR1 MNHNY and CDR2 SVGAGI (reference sequence). In DNA form, the CDR3 reads TGTGCCAGCAGTTACGGGCCTCAGCTTGACATTCAGTACTTC. Amino acids: CASSYGPQLDIQYF.

The rearrangement uses TRBV5-5 and TRBJ2-1; the match to TRBD2 covers 8 bases. V shed 4 bases and J 10 bases; nucleotides not matched to a gene: 7. The CDR3 covers 13 residues. Germline V gene data show CDR1 as SGHKS and CDR2 as YYEKEE (reference sequence). The CDR3, as DNA: TGTGCCAGCAGCCGGATGCGGGAGGCCGAGCAGTTCTTC. Amino acid sequence: CASSRMREAEQFF. The entire variable domain, with the rest obtained from reference TRBV5-5 and TRBJ2-1, is as follows: DAGVTQSPTHLIKTRGQQVTLRCSPISGHKSVSWYQQVLGQGPQFIFQYYEKEERGRGNFPDRFSARQFPNYSSELNVNALLLGDSALYLCASSRMREAEQFFGPGTRLTVL.

J is TRBJ1-1 and V is TRBV6-5; D might be TRBD1 (5 bases). V lost 7 bases and J lost 1, with 16 bases in between. This CDR3 is 15 amino acids long. From germline, CDR1 is MNHEY and CDR2 SVGAGI. Here the CDR3 reads CASTLGGGGNTEAFF. CDR3 nucleotide sequence: TGTGCCAGCACCCTAGGCGGGGGAGGGAACACTGAAGCTTTCTTT.

In this sample, this clonotype turned up many times. The chain carries TRBV29-1 and TRBJ1-1; the match to TRBD1 covers 7 bases. Germline CDR1 and CDR2: SQVTM and ANQGSEA. This CDR3 comprises 14 residues. V lost 5 bases and J lost 6; bases outside the gene matches: 12. The CDR3 loop is CSVQWRGRRAEAFF. The DNA of the CDR3 is TGCAGCGTTCAATGGAGGGGGCGCAGGGCTGAAGCTTTCTTT.

This clonotype was recorded many times. DNA for the CDR3: TGTGCCAGCAGCTTGGGCAGAAGTTTCTACGAGCAGTACTTC. Protein product: CASSLGRSFYEQYF. The rearrangement links TRBV11-3 to TRBJ2-7; D ambiguous. From germline, CDR1 is SGHNT and CDR2 YENEEA. This CDR3 comprises 14 residues. V was clipped by 3 bases and J by 3 bases, with 12 bases between them.

The chain uses TRBV29-1 and TRBJ2-2, with 16 bases aligning to TRBD2. This CDR3 spans 14 amino acids. Germline CDR1 and CDR2: SQVTM and ANQGSEA. V shed 7 bases, J shed 6 bases, and the junction held 2 bases outside the gene matches. CDR3 residues: CSAGTSGGAGELFF. The CDR3 nucleotides read TGCAGCGCCGGGACTAGCGGGGGGGCCGGGGAGCTGTTTTTT.

This clonotype occurred many times. The CDR3 nucleotides are TGTGCCAGCAGCTTACTAGGGCTAGCGGGTGTTTACGAGCAGTACTTC. It codes for CASSLLGLAGVYEQYF. The chain has TRBV7-8 and TRBJ2-7; 8 bases match TRBD2. The J segment lost 4 bases and the V segment lost 2 bases, leaving 10 bases of the junction unmatched. CDR3 length: 16 residues. Germline-derived CDR1 and CDR2 are SGHVS and FQNEAQ.

The rearrangement joins TRBV6-5 to TRBJ1-3; 8 bases agree with TRBD1. V was pared by 6 bases and J by 5 bases, with 6 bases of the junction left unmatched. The germline V gene has CDR1 MNHEY and CDR2 SVGAGI. The CDR3 runs to 14 residues. CDR3 nucleotides: TGTGCCAGCAGGCCCGGACAGGGCCGAAACACCATATATTTT. Its translation: CASRPGQGRNTIYF.

This clonotype was seen at least ten times. The chain joins TRBV29-1 to TRBJ2-1; TRBD1 aligns across 8 bases. J was trimmed by 8 bases and V by 4 bases; bases with no gene match: 10. The germline gives CDR1 SQVTM, CDR2 ANQGSEA. CDR3 size: 14 residues. The CDR3 DNA follows: TGCAGCGTTGCCCGGGACAGGAGGGTCCATGAGCAGTTCTTC. Translation gives CSVARDRRVHEQFF.

Ten or more counts support this clonotype. J is TRBJ2-2 and V is TRBV4-1, with TRBD1 matching over 7 bases. This CDR3 spans 16 amino acids. The V gene end was trimmed by 5 bases and the J gene end by 6 bases; junction bases not matched to a gene: 12. Germline values: CDR1 MGHRA, CDR2 YSYEKL. CDR3 coding DNA: TGCGCCAGCAGCTCGTCCTGGGACAGCATCGCCGGGGAGCTGTTTTTT. Protein product: CASSSSWDSIAGELFF.

In this sample, this clonotype turned up a few times. The CDR3 DNA is TGTGCCAGCAGCCAAAATCCGGCAGGGGCAGAGGAGCAGTTCTTC. Residues: CASSQNPAGAEEQFF. The chain joins TRBV11-3 to TRBJ2-1; tentatively, D is TRBD1 (6 bases). This CDR3 spans 15 amino acids. In germline, CDR1 is SGHNT, CDR2 YENEEA. V was pared by 5 bases and J by 10 bases, with 21 bases between.

This clonotype was seen many times. The V call is TRBV7-9, the J call TRBJ2-7, with D perhaps being TRBD1 or TRBD2 (5 bases each). Germline loops: CDR1 SEHNR, CDR2 FQNEAQ (reference sequence). Deletions cut 4 bases from V and 5 bases from J, with 18 bases between. This CDR3 region has 15 residues. The CDR3 bases are TGTGCCAGCAGCTCCCACGGGACGGAGAAAAACGAGCAGTACTTC. This gives the protein CASSSHGTEKNEQYF.

V is TRBV5-1 and J is TRBJ2-5, with TRBD1 identical over 9 bases. V lost 4 bases and J lost 3; bases outside the gene matches: 4. The CDR3 runs 14 residues. Germline lookup yields CDR1 SGHRS and CDR2 YFSETQ. CDR3 nucleotides: TGCGCCAGCAGCCCTTGGACAGGGGAAGAGACCCAGTACTTC. Translation gives CASSPWTGEETQYF.

Turning to this clonotype: This sequence may be a read error, since a much larger clone differs from it by one base. The chain has TRBV7-8 and TRBJ1-5, with D maybe TRBD1 (5 bases). Per germline, CDR1 SGHVS and CDR2 FQNEAQ. CDR3 length: 15 residues. CDR3 nucleotide sequence: TGTGCCAGCTGCTTTGACAGATATAGCAATCAGCCCCAGCATTTT. Protein: CASCFDRYSNQPQHF.

The sample holds many counts of this clonotype. The gene calls are TRBV20-1 and TRBJ2-3; D not resolved. The CDR3 is 15 amino acids. Germline V CDR1 and CDR2: DFQATT, SNEGSKA (reference sequence). Trimming removed 0 bases at V and 0 bases at J, with 10 bases between. The CDR3 loop is CSARDIQISTDTQYF. CDR3 sequence (DNA): TGCAGTGCTAGAGATATACAGATTAGCACAGATACGCAGTATTTT.

This clonotype was counted many times. This sequence joins TRBV2 and TRBJ1-5; possibly TRBD1 for D (6 bases). Trimming left V 8 bases short and J 6 bases short, with 8 bases between. CDR1 SNHLY and CDR2 FYNNEI come from the germline V gene. The CDR3 has 11 residues. CDR3 sequence (DNA): TGTGCCAGCGGAGGGGGTCAGCCCCAGCATTTT. Its protein product is CASGGGQPQHF.